These T cell receptor beta chains were read from a single sample in a study of blood T cell repertoires in COVID-19. Libraries were prepared by immunoSEQ multiplex PCR; TCRdb keeps only in-frame clonotypes and omits some of them. The data hold over 50,000 clones, with about 86% observed a single time. The sample taken for sequencing was peripheral blood. The receptors shown here come from a man aged 70 or older with active COVID-19. The CDR3 runs from the conserved cysteine through the conserved F or W. Each record gives: J gene, D gene, V gene, clone size, CDR3 DNA, CDR3 protein. A D gene is named only where the DNA matches it firmly. Clone size is shown for a subset of rows, as once, few, many or a class of expanded clone.

TRBJ1-5 NA TRBV10-3 few TGTGCCATCAGTGGGGAGGGTTTCCAGCCCCAGCATTTT CAISGEGFQPQHF
TRBJ1-2 TRBD1 TRBV5-3 NA TGTGCCAGAAGTAAGGGACAGGCTTTGGGGAACTATGGCTACACCTTC CARSKGQALGNYGYTF
TRBJ2-1 TRBD2 TRBV9 NA TGTGCCAGCAGCTACAGCGGGGGATACAATGAGCAGTTCTTC CASSYSGGYNEQFF
TRBJ1-6 NA TRBV12-3/TRBV12-4 NA TGTGCCAGCAGGGGGGGAACGAATTCACCCCTCCACTTT CASRGGTNSPLHF
TRBJ2-1 NA TRBV30 NA TGTGCCTGGAGCAGGGCGAATTACAATGAGCAGTTCTTC CAWSRANYNEQFF
TRBJ1-2 TRBD1 TRBV19 NA TGTGCCAGTACTCAATTCGGACAGGGAAGGGGGCATGGCTACACCTTC CASTQFGQGRGHGYTF
TRBJ2-2 TRBD1 TRBV11-2 NA TGTGCCAGCAGCCCGGGACAGGGTTGGTCCGGGGAGCTGTTTTTT CASSPGQGWSGELFF
TRBJ2-6 TRBD1 TRBV28 NA TGTGCCAGCAGTATCCCCTCACTCAGGGGGAGTGGGGCCAACGTCCTGACTTTC CASSIPSLRGSGANVLTF
TRBJ2-7 NA TRBV6-6 NA TGTGCCAGCAGTTACTCGGCCGATAAGCAGTACTTC CASSYSADKQYF
TRBJ1-1 NA TRBV2 NA TGTGCCAGCCTAGGGGGTCGTCGGACTGAAGCTTTCTTT CASLGGRRTEAFF
TRBJ1-5 NA TRBV3-1/TRBV3-2 NA TGTGCCAGCAGCCAAGCGGGTCAGCCCCAGCATTTT CASSQAGQPQHF
TRBJ2-3 NA TRBV7-8 NA TGTGCCAGCAGCTTAGGGAGGATAGATACGCAGTATTTT CASSLGRIDTQYF
TRBJ2-3 NA TRBV24-1 NA TGTGCCACCAGTGATTACAGGAAAGATACGCAGTATTTT CATSDYRKDTQYF
TRBJ1-1 NA TRBV9 NA TGTGCCAGCAGCCCAAGGGAGGGTCGGGCTTTCTTT CASSPREGRAFF
TRBJ2-2 NA TRBV18 once TGTGCCAGCTCATCGGCCGGGCCTCCAGGGACCGGGGAGCTGTTTTTT CASSSAGPPGTGELFF
TRBJ2-2 TRBD1 TRBV7-6 NA TGTGCCAGCAGCTCCTGGGACAGCAGGACCGGGGAGCTGTTTTTT CASSSWDSRTGELFF
TRBJ1-3 TRBD1 TRBV5-1 NA TGCGCCAGCAGCTCGTTGACAGGGGAAGGGGGCACCATATATTTT CASSSLTGEGGTIYF
TRBJ1-2 NA TRBV5-1 once TGCGCCAGCAGCAGAACAGGGAGGGACTTATATGGCTACACCTTC CASSRTGRDLYGYTF
TRBJ1-5 NA TRBV7-2 NA TGTGCCAGCAGCTTGCGAGATCAGCCCCAGCATTTT CASSLRDQPQHF
TRBJ2-7 TRBD1 TRBV28 NA TGTGCCAGCAGGCCTCGGACAGGGAGCTCCTACGAGCAGTACTTC CASRPRTGSSYEQYF
TRBJ2-1 TRBD2 TRBV6-2/TRBV6-3 NA TGTGCCAGCAGTTACCCCCTAGCGGGGGCGCACAATGAGCAGTTCTTC CASSYPLAGAHNEQFF
TRBJ2-7 NA TRBV5-1 NA TGCGCCAGCAGCTGGACCGGGACAAGCTCCTACGAGCAGTACTTC CASSWTGTSSYEQYF
TRBJ2-7 TRBD1 TRBV2 NA TGTGCCAGCAGTGTCGGACAGGGGGCCTACGAGCAGTACTTC CASSVGQGAYEQYF
TRBJ2-5 TRBD1 TRBV19 NA TGTGCCAGTAGTCTCGATGGGATGCCGGGACAGCCTAAGGAGACCCAGTACTTC CASSLDGMPGQPKETQYF
TRBJ1-6 NA TRBV30 NA TGTGCCTGGAGTGTCGGGGAATCACCCCTCCACTTT CAWSVGESPLHF
TRBJ2-2 TRBD1 TRBV5-1 NA TGCGCCAGCAGTCCCCACCCGGGACAGGGATACACCGGGGAGCTGTTTTTT CASSPHPGQGYTGELFF
TRBJ2-2 NA TRBV6-4 NA TGTGCCAACCGGACAATCGCGAACACCGGGGAGCTGTTTTTT CANRTIANTGELFF
TRBJ2-2 TRBD1 TRBV7-3 NA TGTGCCAGCAGCCCGGGACAGGGGTTGGGCGGGGAGCTGTTTTTT CASSPGQGLGGELFF
TRBJ2-1 TRBD1 TRBV24-1 NA TGTGCCACCAGTGATTCCGGGACAGACTCCTACAATGAGCAGTTCTTC CATSDSGTDSYNEQFF
TRBJ2-1 NA TRBV24-1 NA TGTGCCACCAGTGATTTCGGTATAGGAGGCTCCTACAATGAGCAGTTCTTC CATSDFGIGGSYNEQFF
TRBJ2-3 TRBD2 TRBV11-1 NA TGTGCCAGCAGCTTAGATCTAGCGGGGGGGCCAGATACGCAATATTTT CASSLDLAGGPDTQYF
TRBJ2-2 TRBD2 TRBV4-3 NA TGCGCCAGCACGATTAGCGGGGGGTCATCCGGGGAGCTGTTTTTT CASTISGGSSGELFF
TRBJ2-1 NA TRBV7-8 NA TGTGCCAGCAGCTTCCCCCTTAACAATGAGCAGTTCTTC CASSFPLNNEQFF
TRBJ1-3 NA TRBV6-2/TRBV6-3 NA TGTGCCAGCAGCCCCGGGAGCCTTGGAAACACCATATATTTT CASSPGSLGNTIYF
TRBJ2-7 NA TRBV19 NA TGTGCCAGTAGTCCCGGACAGTCCTACGAGCAGTACTTC CASSPGQSYEQYF
TRBJ2-3 NA TRBV9 NA TGTGCCAGCAGCCTGGGCGGGGCATACACAGATACGCAGTATTTT CASSLGGAYTDTQYF
TRBJ2-3 TRBD1 TRBV6-6 NA TGTGCCAGCACGAAATGGGGACAGGGGAGCACAGATACGCAGTATTTT CASTKWGQGSTDTQYF
TRBJ1-4 TRBD1 TRBV25-1 NA TGTGCCAGCGCGACAGGGGGGAATGAAAAACTGTTTTTT CASATGGNEKLFF
TRBJ1-2 TRBD1 TRBV9 NA TGTGCCAGCAGCGCAGGGACAGGGGTTGGCTACACCTTC CASSAGTGVGYTF
TRBJ1-2 TRBD1 TRBV5-4 few TGTGCCAGCAGCCCTGGGGCAGGGGGTGGAAACTATGGCTACACCTTC CASSPGAGGGNYGYTF
TRBJ2-7 TRBD1 TRBV27 NA TGTGCCAGCAGTCCACCAGGGACAGGGCTCTACGAGCAGTACTTC CASSPPGTGLYEQYF
TRBJ1-1 TRBD1 TRBV18 NA TGTGCCAGCTCACCAATCGTGACAGGGATGAACACTGAAGCTTTCTTT CASSPIVTGMNTEAFF
TRBJ2-7 TRBD1 TRBV13 few TGTGCCAGCAGCTTAGTAGTTGGGACAGGGTTCCACGAGCAGTACTTC CASSLVVGTGFHEQYF
TRBJ1-2 TRBD1 TRBV9 once TGTGCCAGCAGCGTAGTGGCAGGGGGTAACTATGGCTACACCTTC CASSVVAGGNYGYTF
TRBJ2-7 TRBD2 TRBV5-1 NA TGCGCCAGCAGCCCATCCATAGCGGGGGGCTACGAGCAGTACTTC CASSPSIAGGYEQYF
TRBJ1-2 NA TRBV13 NA TGTGCCAGCAGCTCCAGACAGGTCAAGGGGCGGGACTATGGCTACACCTTC CASSSRQVKGRDYGYTF
TRBJ2-7 NA TRBV27 NA TGTGCCAGCAGTTTGGCAGGAACCCGTTACGAGCAGTACTTC CASSLAGTRYEQYF
TRBJ2-3 NA TRBV5-6 NA TGTGCCAGCAGCCTAAACCTAGATACGCAGTATTTT CASSLNLDTQYF
TRBJ2-3 NA TRBV5-4 NA TGTGCCAGCAGCCCCCGGGCAGATACGCAGTATTTT CASSPRADTQYF
TRBJ2-2 NA TRBV18 NA TGTGCCAGCTCAAACGCAGGGGCCGCCGGGGAGCTGTTTTTT CASSNAGAAGELFF
TRBJ2-2 NA TRBV25-1 few TGTGCCAGCAGTGAATACCGGGAAACCGGGGAGCTGTTTTTT CASSEYRETGELFF
TRBJ1-6 NA TRBV19 NA TGTGCCAGTAGTCCCCAGGGAATTCGCTCACCCCTCCACTTT CASSPQGIRSPLHF
TRBJ1-3 NA TRBV5-1 NA TGCGCCAGCAGCTTGGCCCCAGGGTCTGGAAACACCATATATTTT CASSLAPGSGNTIYF
TRBJ2-1 NA TRBV27 NA TGTGCCAGCAGTTTCGACAGACGCTCCTACAATGAGCAGTTCTTC CASSFDRRSYNEQFF